The clone carrying this TCR beta chain appeared once. The antigen remains undetermined. The data stem from a study of T cell clonotyping in hematopoietic cell transplantation. The assay was immunoSEQ multiplex PCR, and TCRdb's table has in-frame clones only and misses some. The sample contains nearly 9,000 clones, 65% to 90% of which appear only once. Trimming pared 2 bases from V and 2 bases from J, leaving 14 bases between. Germline loops: CDR1 MNHNY, CDR2 SVGAGI (reference sequence). This CDR3 has 16 amino acids. Study-wide results and limits: After transplant, recipient diversity fell while pathologically expanded clonotypes grew through day 180. CD4 and CD8 repertoire contributions could not be separated without sorting.

The TCR sequence derives from a female patient younger than 45 who had an allogeneic stem cell transplant, so the T cells may come from the graft donor. Some clones in this sample may be carry-over from other donors' samples. V and J are TRBV6-6 and TRBJ2-3, with D possibly called TRBD1 or TRBD2 (5 bases each). The sample was PBMCs, taken 180 days after allogeneic stem cell transplant. The CDR3 nucleotides read TGTGCCAGCAGTTACCTTTGGGGGAGATCCACAGATACGCAGTATTTT. It codes for CASSYLWGRSTDTQYF.